This paragraph covers one T cell receptor (beta chain) sequence. This record comes from a study of OX40 agonist ivuxolimab in advanced cancers. V was trimmed by 0 bases and J by 6 bases, leaving 15 bases between them. This CDR3 region has 15 residues. From germline, CDR1 is MGHRA and CDR2 YSYEKL. Data came from immunoSEQ multiplex PCR; TCRdb stores just in-frame clones and leaves some out. The table includes around 60,000 clones, about 90% detected once. Here the sequenced sample was CD4+ or CD8+ T cells sorted from blood, taken in a trial of the OX40 agonist ivuxolimab. The clonotype comes from an adult with an advanced solid tumor such as melanoma, head and neck, liver or kidney cancer. The chain recombines TRBV4-1 with TRBJ2-7; no definite D call. CDR3: CASSQEGRHLGEQYF. In DNA, the CDR3 is TGCGCCAGCAGCCAAGAAGGTAGACACTTGGGCGAGCAGTACTTC.